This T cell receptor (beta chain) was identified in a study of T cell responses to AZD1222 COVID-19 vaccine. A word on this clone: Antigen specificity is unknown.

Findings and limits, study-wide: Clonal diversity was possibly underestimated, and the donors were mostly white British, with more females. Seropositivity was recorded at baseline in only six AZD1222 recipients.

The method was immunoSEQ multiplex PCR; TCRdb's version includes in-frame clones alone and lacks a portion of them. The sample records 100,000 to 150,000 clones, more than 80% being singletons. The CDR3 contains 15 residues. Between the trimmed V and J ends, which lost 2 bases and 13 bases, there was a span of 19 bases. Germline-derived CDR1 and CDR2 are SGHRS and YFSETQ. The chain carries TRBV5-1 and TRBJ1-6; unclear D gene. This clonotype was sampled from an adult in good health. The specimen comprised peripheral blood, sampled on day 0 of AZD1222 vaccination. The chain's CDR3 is CASSLTPEPGRPLHF. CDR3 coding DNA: TGCGCCAGCAGCTTAACCCCCGAACCCGGCAGGCCCCTCCACTTT.